These 20 T cell receptor beta chains came from one sample sequenced in a study of cytomegalovirus exposure and HLA in healthy donors. Primers: 60 Vbeta forward and 13 Jbeta reverse. Produced via immunoSEQ multiplex PCR; TCRdb's table is partial and in-frame only. The sample lists roughly 180,000 clones, 80% occurring once. Sequenced: PBMCs. These receptors were taken from a woman aged 25-40 years in good health and CMV-seronegative.

This clone has just one count. The chain recombines TRBV18 with TRBJ1-6; maybe TRBD1 (6 bases). Per germline, CDR1 KGHSH and CDR2 LQKENI. The CDR3 is made up of 17 amino acids. V was trimmed by 3 bases and J by 10 bases, leaving 22 bases between them. CDR3: CASSPVLPSGVRSPLHF. CDR3 bases: TGTGCCAGCTCACCGGTACTACCTTCAGGGGTAAGGTCACCCCTCCACTTT.

The V gene is TRBV5-1, the J gene TRBJ2-5; D remains ambiguous. This CDR3 comprises 14 residues. Germline V lookup: CDR1 SGHRS, CDR2 YFSETQ. V dropped 0 bases and J dropped 2 bases, with 8 bases sitting between them. The CDR3 loop is CASSLGAQQETQYF. CDR3 nucleotide sequence: TGCGCCAGCAGCTTGGGTGCCCAGCAAGAGACCCAGTACTTC. The full variable domain, completed using reference TRBV5-1 and TRBJ2-5, is KAGVTQTPRYLIKTRGQQVTLSCSPISGHRSVSWYQQTPGQGLQFLFEYFSETQRNKGNFPGRFSGRQFSNSRSEMNVSTLELGDSALYLCASSLGAQQETQYFGPGTRLLVL.

The J gene is TRBJ1-2, the V gene TRBV7-2; no clear D gene. This CDR3 region has 11 residues. The germline V gene has CDR1 SGHTA and CDR2 FQGNSA. V was clipped by 7 bases and J by 8 bases, with 11 bases between them. The CDR3 reads CASTNGRGYTF. The CDR3 DNA follows: TGTGCCAGCACCAACGGGAGGGGCTACACCTTC.

The chain couples TRBV5-1 to TRBJ1-5; D unresolved. The V end was cut by 4 bases, the J end by 7 bases, with 15 bases between. CDR1 and CDR2 (germline): SGHRS, YFSETQ. This CDR3 spans 14 amino acids. The chain's CDR3 is CASSPLPEKQPQHF. DNA of the CDR3: TGCGCCAGCAGCCCGTTACCCGAGAAACAGCCCCAGCATTTT.

J is TRBJ1-5 and V is TRBV30, with unresolved D. The germline V gene encodes CDR1 GTSNPN and CDR2 SVGIG (reference sequence). Trimming removed 1 base from V and 2 bases from J, with 9 bases in between. The CDR3 consists of 14 residues. The CDR3 is CAWSGGIGNQPQHF. In DNA form, the CDR3 reads TGTGCCTGGAGTGGAGGGATCGGCAATCAGCCCCAGCATTTT.

This sequence joins TRBV7-9 and TRBJ2-7; D is perhaps TRBD2 (5 bases). The CDR3 contains 15 residues. Trimming pared 8 bases from V and 6 bases from J, leaving 23 bases between. Looked up from germline, CDR1 is SEHNR and CDR2 is FQNEAQ (reference sequence). CDR3 in DNA: TGTGCCAGCCGCCCTCGAGGATCGAGGGCGAGCGAGCAGTACTTC. Translated, it gives CASRPRGSRASEQYF.

This sequence joins TRBV7-9 and TRBJ1-6; 7 bases are a match to TRBD1. Germline V gene data show CDR1 as SEHNR and CDR2 as FQNEAQ (reference sequence). This CDR3 has 16 residues. J was trimmed by 4 bases and V by 1 base; bases with no gene match: 4. CDR3 sequence: CASSLGQGSYNSPLHF. The CDR3 nucleotides are TGTGCCAGCAGCTTAGGACAGGGCTCTTATAATTCACCCCTCCACTTT. Full variable domain (outside the CDR3, taken from reference TRBV7-9 and TRBJ1-6): DTGVSQNPRHKITKRGQNVTFRCDPISEHNRLYWYRQTLGQGPEFLTYFQNEAQLEKSRLLSDRFSAERPKGSFSTLEIQRTEQGDSAMYLCASSLGQGSYNSPLHFGNGTRLTVT.

This clone came up a few times. The V and J genes are TRBV5-1 and TRBJ2-2; 7 bases are a match to TRBD1. The germline CDR1 and CDR2 sequences are SGHRS and YFSETQ. CDR3 length equals 14 residues. J lost 5 bases, V lost 2 bases, and 3 bases had no gene match. CDR3 sequence: CASSLVQGTGELFF. The CDR3 DNA sequence: TGCGCCAGCAGCTTAGTACAGGGGACCGGGGAGCTGTTTTTT.

The chain employs TRBV6-5 and TRBJ1-4; 7 bases are shared with TRBD1. The CDR3 is 15 residues long. J gave up 3 bases and V 2 bases, and 3 bases lay outside the gene matches. CDR1 MNHEY and CDR2 SVGAGI come from the germline V gene. CDR3 in amino acids: CASSYDRASNEKLFF. CDR3 sequence (DNA): TGTGCCAGCAGTTACGACAGGGCGTCTAATGAAAAACTGTTTTTT.

This clone has a handful of counts. This chain joins TRBV5-4 and TRBJ2-1; 12 positions match TRBD2. This CDR3 comprises 16 residues. V shed 0 bases, J shed 2 bases, and the junction held 0 bases outside the gene matches. The germline CDR1 and CDR2 sequences are SGHNT and YYREEE (reference sequence). CDR3 nucleotides: TGTGCCAGCAGCTTGGCTAGCGGGGGGGCCTACAATGAGCAGTTCTTC. Amino acid sequence: CASSLASGGAYNEQFF.

This chain connects TRBV10-3 to TRBJ2-6; D call uncertain. There are 17 residues in the CDR3. Per germline, CDR1 ENHRY and CDR2 SYGVKD. V lost 5 bases and J 4 bases, leaving 18 bases between the germline ends. The CDR3 reads CAISPSVLSLGANVLTF. CDR3 coding DNA: TGTGCCATCAGTCCCAGTGTCTTGTCCCTGGGGGCCAACGTCCTGACTTTC.

The chain recombines TRBV5-1 with TRBJ1-4; 7 positions agree with TRBD1. The CDR3 extends over 14 amino acids. The germline V gene encodes CDR1 SGHRS and CDR2 YFSETQ. Germline trimming cut 4 bases from V and 3 bases from J; bases unmatched to any gene: 3. The CDR3 is CASSITGANEKLFF. The CDR3 nucleotides read TGCGCCAGCAGCATTACAGGGGCTAATGAAAAACTGTTTTTT.

The rearrangement joins TRBV6-4 to TRBJ2-3; no definite D call. CDR1 and CDR2 (germline): MRHNA, SNTAGT. This CDR3 has 15 residues. Trimming removed 3 bases at V and 3 bases at J, with 13 bases between. Here the CDR3 reads CASSEARGPTDTQYF. The CDR3 DNA is TGTGCCAGCAGTGAAGCAAGAGGTCCTACAGATACGCAGTATTTT.

This clone turned up a few times. The rearrangement uses TRBV7-3 and TRBJ2-2, with 8 bases aligning to TRBD1. Germline CDR1 is SGHTA and CDR2 is FQGTGA. V was pared by 2 bases and J by 7 bases, with 9 bases of the junction left unmatched. The CDR3 is made up of 16 amino acids. The CDR3 region is CASSLYGQGLGGELFF. DNA for the CDR3: TGTGCCAGCAGCTTATACGGACAGGGATTAGGCGGGGAGCTGTTTTTT. Using reference TRBV7-3 and TRBJ2-2 for the parts outside the CDR3, the full variable domain is GAGVSQTPSNKVTEKGKYVELRCDPISGHTALYWYRQSLGQGPEFLIYFQGTGAADDSGLPNDRFFAVRPEGSVSTLKIQRTERGDSAVYLCASSLYGQGLGGELFFGEGSRLTVL.

The chain is built from TRBV6-1 and TRBJ1-2; 8 bases line up with TRBD1. The junction had 1 base not matched to a gene; V was cut back by 5 bases and J by 5 bases. CDR1 MNHNS and CDR2 SASEGT come from the germline V gene. The CDR3 spans 12 residues. In nucleotides, the CDR3 is TGTGCCAGCAGTCAGGGGGCATATGGCTACACCTTC. It translates to CASSQGAYGYTF.

The chain recombines TRBV29-1 with TRBJ1-1; 7 bases are shared with TRBD1. CDR3 length: 12 residues. Germline V gene sequence: CDR1 SQVTM, CDR2 ANQGSEA. V lost 5 bases and J lost 1; bases outside the gene matches: 1. CDR3 in amino acids: CSVQGENTEAFF. The CDR3 coding sequence is TGCAGCGTTCAGGGGGAGAACACTGAAGCTTTCTTT.

The J gene is TRBJ2-3, the V gene TRBV27, with D maybe TRBD2 (6 bases). V was shortened by 9 bases and J by 0 bases, with 10 bases between the two germline ends. The CDR3 sequence is 13 residues long. From germline, CDR1 is MNHEY and CDR2 SMNVEV (reference sequence). Here the CDR3 reads CASAGLSTDTQYF. CDR3 sequence (DNA): TGTGCCAGTGCGGGACTTAGCACAGATACGCAGTATTTT.

This clone showed up just a few times. The rearrangement uses TRBV7-2 and TRBJ1-2; TRBD1 is a possible D gene (5 bases). Germline lookup yields CDR1 SGHTA and CDR2 FQGNSA. Trimming shortened V by 4 bases and J by 2 bases, and 8 bases separated the two germline ends. This CDR3 contains 13 residues. The CDR3 region is CASSSRQNYGYTF. The CDR3 nucleotides are TGTGCCAGCAGCTCCCGACAGAACTATGGCTACACCTTC.

The chain combines TRBV9 with TRBJ2-7; 9 positions match TRBD2. Per germline, CDR1 SGDLS and CDR2 YYNGEE. The CDR3 runs 17 residues. V lost 0 bases to trimming and J lost 5 bases; unmatched junction nucleotides: 12. DNA of the CDR3: TGTGCCAGCAGCGTAGGCCAGCGGGGGGCCATAGGACACGAGCAGTACTTC. Translating gives CASSVGQRGAIGHEQYF.

This chain links TRBV18 with TRBJ1-4; D is ambiguous. CDR3 size: 15 residues. Trimming removed 3 bases from V and 0 bases from J, with 8 bases in between. Germline-derived CDR1 and CDR2 are KGHSH and LQKENI. This CDR3 reads CASSPAGATNEKLFF. DNA of the CDR3: TGTGCCAGCTCACCCGCAGGTGCAACTAATGAAAAACTGTTTTTT.